The 2 T cell receptor beta chains in this list originate from one sample, sequenced in a study of cytomegalovirus exposure and HLA in healthy donors. 60 Vbeta and 13 Jbeta primers were used in PCR. Only in-frame clones appear in the TCRdb table, and some are missing; sequencing was by immunoSEQ multiplex PCR. The sample shows 170,000 or so clones, less than 90% of them seen only once. The specimen was PBMCs. The receptors shown here come from a man over 45 in good health and CMV-seronegative.

The chain links TRBV9 to TRBJ2-5; 12 nucleotides agree with TRBD2. This CDR3 comprises 20 residues. V lost 3 bases, J lost 4 bases, and 19 bases stayed unmatched. Germline loops: CDR1 SGDLS, CDR2 YYNGEE. In DNA form, the CDR3 reads TGTGCCAGCAGCGCCGACTTCGGGCTAGCGGGGGGGCCAGGGAGAGAGACCCAGTACTTC. It specifies CASSADFGLAGGPGRETQYF. The full variable domain, with the rest looked up from reference TRBV9 and TRBJ2-5, is DSGVTQTPKHLITATGQRVTLRCSPRSGDLSVYWYQQSLDQGLQFLIQYYNGEERAKGNILERFSAQQFPDLHSELNLSSLELGDSALYFCASSADFGLAGGPGRETQYFGPGTRLLVL.

The J gene is TRBJ2-2, the V gene TRBV5-1; D unclear. CDR1 is SGHRS and CDR2 is YFSETQ in the germline V gene. CDR3 length: 13 residues. V was shortened by 0 bases and J by 6 bases, with 6 bases between the two germline ends. CDR3 amino acids: CASSLGAPGELFF. In nucleotides, the CDR3 is TGCGCCAGCAGCTTGGGGGCTCCCGGGGAGCTGTTTTTT.